This T cell receptor (beta chain) comes out of a study of blood T cell repertoires in COVID-19. The V segment lost 4 bases and the J segment 5 bases; nucleotides outside the gene matches: 8. The V gene's germline CDR1 is SGHRS and CDR2 YFSETQ. The CDR3 extends over 15 amino acids. The method was immunoSEQ multiplex PCR; TCRdb's version includes in-frame clones alone and lacks a portion of them. Seen here are more than 60,000 clones, 87% observed once, and the top ten hold about 5.3%. The chain links TRBV5-1 to TRBJ2-5; TRBD2 matches 10 bases. The specimen sequenced was peripheral blood. This sequence originates from a woman older than 75 with active or convalescent COVID-19. CDR3 sequence: CASSPLAGVQETQYF. The CDR3 coding sequence is TGCGCCAGCAGCCCCCTAGCGGGAGTGCAGGAGACCCAGTACTTC.